These 31 T cell receptor beta chains came from one sample sequenced in a study of post-analysis software for immune sequencing data. Study observations and caveats: TRBV5-6, TRBV5-1 and TRBV20-1 were among four to six TRBV segments more frequent in patients than controls.

Every TCR beta cDNA library bore unique molecular identifiers. TCRdb re-analysed the PCR reads in MiXCR, keeping a single row per CDR3 protein. The table includes roughly 800,000 distinct CDR3 sequences, roughly 30% detected once. No antigen is known for these receptors. Sequencing input: blood. These receptors originate from a girl aged 10-17 years with multiple sclerosis.

The sample holds a few counts of this clonotype. The gene calls are TRBV5-1 and TRBJ2-1; either TRBD1 or TRBD2 may fit D (5 bases each). Germline CDR1 is SGHRS and CDR2 is YFSETQ. Trimming removed 3 bases from V and 4 bases from J, with 14 bases in between. This CDR3 region has 15 residues. CDR3 in DNA: TGCGCCAGCAGCTCATCCGGGGCAGGGTACAATGAGCAGTTCTTC. Translated, it gives CASSSSGAGYNEQFF.

This clonotype was seen a few times. V and J are TRBV11-2 and TRBJ1-2; no clear D gene. Between the trimmed V and J ends, which lost 5 bases and 4 bases, there was a span of 11 bases. Germline V gene lookup returns CDR1 SGHAT and CDR2 FQNNGV. There are 13 residues in the CDR3. CDR3 residues: CASSLTDRYGYTF. The CDR3 DNA follows: TGTGCCAGCAGCCTGACCGACCGCTATGGCTACACCTTC.

This clonotype turned up a few times. The V call is TRBV7-8, the J call TRBJ2-1; 14 bases line up with TRBD2. There are 16 residues in the CDR3. CDR1 is SGHVS, CDR2 FQNEAQ, per germline. J gave up 6 bases and V 9 bases, and 10 bases lay outside the gene matches. CDR3 sequence reads: CASGLAGLAGVNEQFF. In DNA, the CDR3 is TGTGCCAGTGGCCTTGCGGGACTAGCGGGAGTCAATGAGCAGTTCTTC.

The chain links TRBV6-1 to TRBJ2-7, with D possibly TRBD2 on 6 matching bases. Germline V lookup: CDR1 MNHNS, CDR2 SASEGT. The germline V and J ends were trimmed by 2 bases and 4 bases, with 9 bases remaining between them. The length of the CDR3 is 13 residues. CDR3 sequence reads: CASSESGRYEQYF. In DNA, the CDR3 is TGTGCCAGCAGTGAATCAGGGAGGTACGAGCAGTACTTC.

This clonotype has only a few counts. The V call is TRBV29-1, the J call TRBJ2-6; D remains ambiguous. This CDR3 comprises 14 residues. The germline V and J ends were trimmed by 4 bases and 4 bases, with 11 bases remaining between them. Germline V lookup: CDR1 SQVTM, CDR2 ANQGSEA. CDR3 sequence (DNA): TGCAGCGTTGGGTTCGCCCTCGGGGCCAACGTCCTGACTTTC. Translation gives CSVGFALGANVLTF.

In its sample, this clonotype was seen a few times. CDR3: CASSSPFPNTEAFF. The CDR3 bases are TGTGCCAGCAGCTCGCCGTTCCCGAACACTGAAGCTTTCTTT. The chain uses TRBV5-5 and TRBJ1-1; D ambiguous. CDR3 length: 14 residues. The ends were cut back, 3 bases at V and 1 base at J, with 10 bases in the middle. CDR1 is SGHKS, CDR2 YYEKEE, per germline (reference sequence).

This clonotype has more than one count but fewer than ten. The rearrangement joins TRBV29-1 to TRBJ2-1; 9 positions match TRBD2. Germline CDR1 and CDR2: SQVTM and ANQGSEA. The V segment lost 6 bases and the J segment 0 bases; nucleotides outside the gene matches: 12. The CDR3 covers 17 residues. This chain's CDR3 is CSVSGGRLADSYNEQFF. The CDR3, as DNA: TGCAGCGTGTCGGGGGGCCGACTAGCGGACTCCTACAATGAGCAGTTCTTC.

The V call is TRBV11-2, the J call TRBJ2-2; D ambiguous. The V end lost 3 bases, the J end lost 6 bases, and 5 bases lay between the germline ends. The germline V gene has CDR1 SGHAT and CDR2 FQNNGV. CDR3 length equals 12 residues. CDR3 sequence (DNA): TGTGCCAGCAGCTTGAGGCCCGGGGAGCTGTTTTTT. It specifies CASSLRPGELFF.

The CDR3 DNA reads TGTGCCAGCTCACCCATATCCCGGGGCCCATCAACCGCTGCGGGGGAGCAGTACTTC. This translates into CASSPISRGPSTAAGEQYF. V gene TRBV18 combines with J gene TRBJ2-7, with D tentatively TRBD2 (6 bases). V was shortened by 3 bases and J by 7 bases, with 31 bases between the two germline ends. The CDR3 has 19 residues. Germline CDR1 reads KGHSH; CDR2 reads LQKENI.

The chain uses TRBV7-2 and TRBJ2-2; a weak D match, TRBD2 (5 bases). CDR3 size: 16 residues. Germline V gene data show CDR1 as SGHTA and CDR2 as FQGNSA. Between the trimmed V and J ends, which lost 5 bases and 3 bases, there was a span of 16 bases. This CDR3 is CASSLRLAGDTGELFF. The CDR3 DNA follows: TGTGCCAGCAGCCTCCGGCTAGCCGGCGACACCGGGGAGCTGTTTTTT.

This clonotype has only a few counts. This rearrangement joins TRBV11-2 to TRBJ1-6, with D possibly TRBD1 on 6 matching bases. CDR3 length: 21 amino acids. Deletions cut 6 bases from V and 2 bases from J, with 29 bases between. The germline gives CDR1 SGHAT, CDR2 FQNNGV. The CDR3 nucleotides are TGTGCCAGCAGTCCAAACTCCCAGGTTTGGGGGCGCGGTGCCTATAATTCACCCCTCCACTTT. This sequence encodes CASSPNSQVWGRGAYNSPLHF.

J is TRBJ2-5 and V is TRBV18, with D unclear. Germline CDR1 KGHSH, CDR2 LQKENI. Trimming left V 0 bases short and J 5 bases short, with 10 bases between. The CDR3 length is 14 residues. CDR3 nucleotides: TGTGCCAGCTCACCACCGTTCGCTCAGGAGACCCAGTACTTC. Residues: CASSPPFAQETQYF.

This clonotype was counted between two and nine times. J is TRBJ2-7 and V is TRBV20-1; 8 nucleotides line up with TRBD2. This CDR3 region has 14 residues. Per the germline V gene, CDR1 is DFQATT and CDR2 is SNEGSKA (reference sequence). V shed 6 bases and J 2 bases; nucleotides not matched to a gene: 9. The CDR3 DNA reads as TGCAGTGCGCGGAAGCGGGAGACACCCTACGAGCAGTACTTC. Translating it yields CSARKRETPYEQYF.

This clonotype was observed a few times. This chain links TRBV6-2 or TRBV6-3 with TRBJ1-2; 9 bases map to TRBD1. The V gene's germline CDR1 is MNHEY and CDR2 SVGEGT. The CDR3 contains 13 residues. Trimming took 11 bases from V and 3 from J; bases not matched to a gene: 7. The chain's CDR3 is CAGRDRVDYGYTF. The CDR3 coding sequence is TGTGCCGGTAGGGACAGGGTCGACTATGGCTACACCTTC.

This clonotype came up a few times. The rearrangement links TRBV2 to TRBJ2-1, with 14 bases identical to TRBD2. Unmatched junction bases numbered 6, after V lost 6 bases and J lost 8 bases. The CDR3 is 15 amino acids. Germline CDR1 and CDR2: SNHLY and FYNNEI. The CDR3 spells CASRDGTSGSYEQFF. DNA of the CDR3: TGTGCCAGCAGGGACGGGACTAGCGGGAGTTATGAGCAGTTCTTC.

This clonotype was recorded at least ten times. The J gene is TRBJ2-5, the V gene TRBV6-2 or TRBV6-3; no definite D call. Germline V lookup: CDR1 MNHEY, CDR2 SVGEGT. This CDR3 contains 15 residues. V gave up 0 bases and J gave up 2 bases, with 10 bases separating them. The chain's CDR3 is CASSYSASWQETQYF. The CDR3 nucleotides are TGTGCCAGCAGTTACTCGGCCAGTTGGCAAGAGACCCAGTACTTC.

The rearrangement joins TRBV4-1 to TRBJ2-5; maybe TRBD2 (6 bases). Germline V lookup: CDR1 MGHRA, CDR2 YSYEKL. The CDR3 covers 16 residues. The V gene lost 0 bases and the J gene lost 5 bases, with 16 bases spanning the gap. The CDR3 loop is CASSQEGSGVWETQYF. In DNA form, the CDR3 reads TGCGCCAGCAGCCAAGAGGGTTCGGGGGTGTGGGAGACCCAGTACTTC.

The rearrangement links TRBV20-1 to TRBJ2-7; 15 nucleotides match TRBD2. Losses at the gene ends were 6 bases for V and 4 bases for J; bases not matched to a gene: 10. Per germline, CDR1 DFQATT and CDR2 SNEGSKA (reference sequence). The CDR3 runs 16 residues. CDR3 protein: CSARRTSGRAKYEQYF. The DNA for the CDR3 is TGCAGTGCCCGACGGACTAGCGGGAGGGCAAAGTACGAGCAGTACTTC.

This clonotype was detected a few times. The V gene is TRBV28, the J gene TRBJ1-5; D may be TRBD1 (6 bases). The V gene's germline CDR1 is MDHEN and CDR2 SYDVKM. V was clipped by 3 bases and J by 2 bases, with 14 bases between them. The CDR3 totals 16 residues. The CDR3 DNA sequence: TGTGCCAGCAGTTTGTTGGGGGACACGGGCAATCAGCCCCAGCATTTT. Residues: CASSLLGDTGNQPQHF.

This clonotype was detected a few times. The chain uses TRBV20-1 and TRBJ1-5; 8 bases align to TRBD1. Germline V gene lookup returns CDR1 DFQATT and CDR2 SNEGSKA (reference sequence). The CDR3 contains 15 residues. Trimming at V came to 6 bases and at J to 8 bases, leaving 15 bases not matched to a gene. The CDR3 loop is CSARGPGLIVKPQHF. The CDR3 nucleotides are TGCAGTGCCAGGGGGCCGGGACTGATCGTGAAGCCCCAGCATTTT.

The V call is TRBV29-1, the J call TRBJ1-1, with a possible D match to TRBD1 (5 bases). Trimming removed 4 bases from V and 1 base from J, with 19 bases in between. Germline assignment: CDR1 SQVTM and CDR2 ANQGSEA. There are 16 residues in the CDR3. CDR3 region: CSVVYGTEVRNTEAFF. CDR3 in DNA: TGCAGCGTTGTGTACGGGACTGAAGTCAGGAACACTGAAGCTTTCTTT.

This clonotype was seen repeatedly, ten times or more. V gene TRBV10-3 combines with J gene TRBJ2-7; a weak D match, TRBD1 (6 bases). The CDR3 has 11 residues. Between the trimmed V and J ends, which lost 4 bases and 6 bases, there was a span of 7 bases. Germline V gene sequence: CDR1 ENHRY, CDR2 SYGVKD. CDR3 nucleotides: TGTGCCATCAGTGTAGGGGGCGAGCAGTACTTC. As protein: CAISVGGEQYF.

The chain couples TRBV18 to TRBJ2-2; 9 bases line up with TRBD2. V shed 2 bases, J shed 6 bases, and the junction held 7 bases outside the gene matches. The CDR3 totals 16 residues. The germline V gene encodes CDR1 KGHSH and CDR2 LQKENI. CDR3 nucleotides: TGTGCCAGCTCACCAAACAGCGGGAGGAGGTCCGGGGAGCTGTTTTTT. Translated, it gives CASSPNSGRRSGELFF.

The chain is built from TRBV24-1 and TRBJ2-2; possible D gene TRBD1, 5 bases. CDR1 and CDR2 (germline): KGHDR, SFDVKD. This CDR3 is built from 15 residues. V was trimmed by 4 bases and J by 6 bases, leaving 14 bases between them. The CDR3 protein is CATSDRRVDSGELFF. CDR3 bases: TGTGCCACCAGTGACCGCAGGGTAGACTCCGGGGAGCTGTTTTTT.

The chain joins TRBV20-1 to TRBJ2-4, with TRBD1 as a possible D gene (5 bases). The DNA end lines up better with TRBJ2-7; the J call may be wrong. Looked up from germline, CDR1 is DFQATT and CDR2 is SNEGSKA (reference sequence). The length of the CDR3 is 14 residues. The CDR3 DNA follows: TGCAGTACTGGCAGGGAAGGGGTCGGCTACGAGCAGTACTTC. Protein: CSTGREGVGYEQYF.

This clonotype was seen once. The chain carries TRBV5-1 and TRBJ1-1; D perhaps matches TRBD1 (5 bases). V lost 1 base and J lost 4, with 11 bases in between. Germline CDR1 is SGHRS and CDR2 is YFSETQ. The CDR3 is made up of 14 amino acids. Written as DNA, the CDR3 is TGCGCCAGCAGCTTGTGGGGGGAAGGCACTGAAGCTTTCTTT. Protein product: CASSLWGEGTEAFF.

This clonotype appeared a few times. This chain connects TRBV20-1 to TRBJ2-5; D is possibly TRBD1 or TRBD2 (5 bases each). The CDR3 is made up of 12 amino acids. Germline CDR1 is DFQATT and CDR2 is SNEGSKA (reference sequence). The CDR3 DNA is TGCAGCCTGCAAATTGGGGGAGAGACCCAGTACTTC. Translation gives CSLQIGGETQYF.

This clonotype was seen a handful of times. The chain links TRBV20-1 to TRBJ2-7; 8 nucleotides align to TRBD1. Trimming at V came to 4 bases and at J to 6 bases, leaving 14 bases not matched to a gene. The CDR3 extends over 15 amino acids. Germline V CDR1 and CDR2: DFQATT, SNEGSKA (reference sequence). The CDR3 region is CSAIPGQGPFSEQYF. The CDR3, as DNA: TGCAGTGCTATTCCCGGACAGGGCCCCTTCTCCGAGCAGTACTTC.

This sequence joins TRBV29-1 and TRBJ1-1; D is unclear. Trimming shortened V by 3 bases and J by 6 bases, and 8 bases separated the two germline ends. CDR3 size: 11 residues. Germline V gene data show CDR1 as SQVTM and CDR2 as ANQGSEA. The CDR3: CSVDPGPEAFF. DNA for the CDR3: TGCAGCGTTGACCCAGGACCTGAAGCTTTCTTT.

CDR3: CASSVTSGGGPRRSYNEQFF. Written as DNA, the CDR3 is TGCGCCAGCAGCGTAACTAGCGGGGGTGGACCCCGTCGCTCCTACAATGAGCAGTTCTTC. The genes are TRBV5-1 and TRBJ2-1, with 11 positions matching TRBD2. Germline CDR1 SGHRS, CDR2 YFSETQ. The CDR3 loop spans 20 amino acids. Trimming took 4 bases from V and 0 from J; bases not matched to a gene: 15.

This clonotype came up a few times. This sequence joins TRBV18 and TRBJ2-1; D is possibly TRBD2 (5 bases). Germline CDR1 is KGHSH and CDR2 is LQKENI. Trimming cost V 3 bases and J 5 bases, with 23 bases left between them. The CDR3 consists of 18 residues. The CDR3 loop is CASSPNLAGSLGNNEQFF. Written as DNA, the CDR3 is TGTGCCAGCTCACCGAATCTTGCGGGTTCACTAGGAAACAATGAGCAGTTCTTC.